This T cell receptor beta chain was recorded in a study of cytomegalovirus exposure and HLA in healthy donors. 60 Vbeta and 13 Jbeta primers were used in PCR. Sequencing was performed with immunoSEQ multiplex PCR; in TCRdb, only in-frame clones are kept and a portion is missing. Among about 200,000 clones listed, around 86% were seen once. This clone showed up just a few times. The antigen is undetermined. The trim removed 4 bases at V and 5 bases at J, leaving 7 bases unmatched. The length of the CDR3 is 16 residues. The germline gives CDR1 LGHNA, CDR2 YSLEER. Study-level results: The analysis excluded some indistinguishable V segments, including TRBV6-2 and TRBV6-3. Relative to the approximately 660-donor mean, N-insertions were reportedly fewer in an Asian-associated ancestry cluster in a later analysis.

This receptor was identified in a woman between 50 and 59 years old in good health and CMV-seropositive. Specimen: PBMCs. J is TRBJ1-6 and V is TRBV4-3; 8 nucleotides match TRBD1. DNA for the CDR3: TGCGCCAGCAGCCTTGACCGGGACAGGAATAATTCACCCCTCCACTTT. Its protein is CASSLDRDRNNSPLHF.